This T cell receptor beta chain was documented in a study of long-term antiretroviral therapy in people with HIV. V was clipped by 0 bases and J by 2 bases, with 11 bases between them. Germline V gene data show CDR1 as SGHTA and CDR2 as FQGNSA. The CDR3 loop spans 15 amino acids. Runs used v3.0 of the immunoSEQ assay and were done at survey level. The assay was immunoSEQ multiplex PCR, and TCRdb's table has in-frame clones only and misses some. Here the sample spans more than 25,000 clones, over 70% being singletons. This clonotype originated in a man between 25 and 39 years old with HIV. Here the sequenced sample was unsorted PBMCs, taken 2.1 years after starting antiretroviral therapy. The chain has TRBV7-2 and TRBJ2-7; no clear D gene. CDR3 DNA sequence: TGTGCCAGCAGCTTAGCGCACCACCCGGCCTACGAGCAGTACTTC. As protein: CASSLAHHPAYEQYF.